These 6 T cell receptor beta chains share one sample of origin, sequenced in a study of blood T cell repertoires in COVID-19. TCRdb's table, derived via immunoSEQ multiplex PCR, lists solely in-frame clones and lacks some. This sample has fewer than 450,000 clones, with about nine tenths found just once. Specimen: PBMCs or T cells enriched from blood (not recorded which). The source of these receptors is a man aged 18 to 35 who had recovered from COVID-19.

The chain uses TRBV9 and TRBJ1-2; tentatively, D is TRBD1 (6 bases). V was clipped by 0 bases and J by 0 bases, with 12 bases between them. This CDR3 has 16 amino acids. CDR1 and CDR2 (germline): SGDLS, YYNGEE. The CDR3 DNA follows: TGTGCCAGCAGCGTAGCTCTCGGGACACCTAACTATGGCTACACCTTC. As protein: CASSVALGTPNYGYTF.

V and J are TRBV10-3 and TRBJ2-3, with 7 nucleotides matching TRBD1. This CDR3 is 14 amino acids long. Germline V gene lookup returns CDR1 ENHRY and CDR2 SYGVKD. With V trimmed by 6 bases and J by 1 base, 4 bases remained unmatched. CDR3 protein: CAIRRQGRTDTQYF. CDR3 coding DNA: TGTGCCATCAGGAGACAGGGCCGCACAGATACGCAGTATTTT.

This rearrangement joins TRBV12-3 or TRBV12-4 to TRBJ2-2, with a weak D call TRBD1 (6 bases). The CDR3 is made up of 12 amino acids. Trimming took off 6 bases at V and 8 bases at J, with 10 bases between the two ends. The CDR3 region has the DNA TGTGCCAGCAGACTTGGGACAGGGGAGCTGTTTTTT. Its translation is CASRLGTGELFF.

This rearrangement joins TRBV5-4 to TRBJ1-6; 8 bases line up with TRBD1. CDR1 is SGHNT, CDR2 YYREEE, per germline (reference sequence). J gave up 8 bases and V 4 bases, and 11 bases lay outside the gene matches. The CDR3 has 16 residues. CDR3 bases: TGTGCCAGCAGCCCGGCTTCCGGGACAGGTGATTCACCCCTCCACTTT. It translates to CASSPASGTGDSPLHF.

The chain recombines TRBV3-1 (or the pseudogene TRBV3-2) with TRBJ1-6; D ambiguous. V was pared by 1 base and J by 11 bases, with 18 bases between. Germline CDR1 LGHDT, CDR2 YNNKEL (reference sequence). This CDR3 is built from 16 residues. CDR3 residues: CASSQGARSTPAPLHF. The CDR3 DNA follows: TGTGCCAGCAGCCAAGGGGCCAGGTCCACTCCTGCACCCCTCCACTTT.

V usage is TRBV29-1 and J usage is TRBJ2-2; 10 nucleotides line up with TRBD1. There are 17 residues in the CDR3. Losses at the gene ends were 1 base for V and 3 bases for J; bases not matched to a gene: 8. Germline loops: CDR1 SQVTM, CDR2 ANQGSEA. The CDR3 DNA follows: TGCAGCGTTGAAGTCGGGCCGGGACAGGGGTACACCGGGGAGCTGTTTTTT. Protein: CSVEVGPGQGYTGELFF.